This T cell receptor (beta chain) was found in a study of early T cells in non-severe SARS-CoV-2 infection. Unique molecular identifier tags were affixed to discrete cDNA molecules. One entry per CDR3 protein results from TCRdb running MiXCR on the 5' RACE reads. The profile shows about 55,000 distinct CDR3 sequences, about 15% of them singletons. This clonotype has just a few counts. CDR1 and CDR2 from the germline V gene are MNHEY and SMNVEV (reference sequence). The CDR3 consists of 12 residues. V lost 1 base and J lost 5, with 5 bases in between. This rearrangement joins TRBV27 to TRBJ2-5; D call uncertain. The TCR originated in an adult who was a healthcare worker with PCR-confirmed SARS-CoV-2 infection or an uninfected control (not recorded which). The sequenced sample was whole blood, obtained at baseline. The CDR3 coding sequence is TGTGCCAGCAGTTTATGTACCGAGACCCAGTACTTC. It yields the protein CASSLCTETQYF.